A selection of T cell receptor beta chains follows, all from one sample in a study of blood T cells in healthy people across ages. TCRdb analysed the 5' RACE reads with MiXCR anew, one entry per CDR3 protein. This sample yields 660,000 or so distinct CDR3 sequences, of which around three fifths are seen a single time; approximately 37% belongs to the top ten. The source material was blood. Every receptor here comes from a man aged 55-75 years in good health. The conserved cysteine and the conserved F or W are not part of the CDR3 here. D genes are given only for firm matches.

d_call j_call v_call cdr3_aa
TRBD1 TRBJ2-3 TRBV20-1 SAPRTGRPQNTQY
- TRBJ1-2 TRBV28 ASSTLGGAGYGYT
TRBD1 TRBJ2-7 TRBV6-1 ASTRQGSSYKQY
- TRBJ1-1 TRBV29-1 SVEATVETEAF
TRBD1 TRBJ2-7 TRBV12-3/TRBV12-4 ASSITGTGGSYEQY
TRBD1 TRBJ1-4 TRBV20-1 SASRGRWEKLF
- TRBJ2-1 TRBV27 ATLPRSSYNEQF
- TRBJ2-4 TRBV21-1 ASSGSQPKNIQY
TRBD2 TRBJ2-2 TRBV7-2 ASSLGAGGTTGELF
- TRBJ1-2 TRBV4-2 ASSQDYPGEEGYGYT
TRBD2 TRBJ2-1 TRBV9 ASSVAGTTISEQF
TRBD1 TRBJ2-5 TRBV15 ATSNYRGVSETQY
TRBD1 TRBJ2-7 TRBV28 ASTTTGSYEQY
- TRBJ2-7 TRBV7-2 ASSLVSRDEQY
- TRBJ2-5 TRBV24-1 ATSQQGFEETQY
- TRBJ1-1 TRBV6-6 ASSYLSGWGNTEAF
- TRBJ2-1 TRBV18 ASSPGSYNEQF
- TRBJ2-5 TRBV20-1 SARISTGSGQTQY
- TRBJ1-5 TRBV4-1 ASSQFLQGLGQPQH
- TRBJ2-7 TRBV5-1 ASSFDPSYEQY
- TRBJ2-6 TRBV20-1 SARDTGPGANVLT
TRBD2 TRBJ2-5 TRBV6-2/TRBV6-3 ASSYSGLAGSKETQY
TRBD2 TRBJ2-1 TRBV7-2 ASSFLPGGNEQF
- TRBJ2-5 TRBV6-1 ASSENRGIQETQY
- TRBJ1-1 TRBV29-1 SVPNTEAF
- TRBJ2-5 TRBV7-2 ASSLTWQETQY